This T cell receptor beta chain was observed in a study of T-cell memory formation after mild COVID-19. Study details: There were largely donor-specific TCR clusters. Study-wide points: The study detected some responding clones in pre-infection memory, suggesting cross-reactive memory joined. While clones contracting from day 15 to 85 were balanced between CD4 and CD8, later expanders leaned CD4+.

With V trimmed by 6 bases and J by 6 bases, 6 bases remained unmatched. Germline V gene lookup returns CDR1 MNHNS and CDR2 SASEGT. The CDR3 has 16 residues. This clonotype was seen a few times. Its antigen is unidentified. MiXCR, run by TCRdb on the 5' RACE reads, gives a single entry per CDR3 protein. This sample has just under 550,000 distinct CDR3 sequences, with roughly 22% found just once. The receptor comes from an adult woman who had mild COVID-19 (a few samples of this study predate the infection). Cell type and time point are not known. Material: PBMCs or a T cell subset sorted from them (not recorded which). This chain uses TRBV6-1 with TRBJ2-1, with 15 nucleotides matching TRBD2. The chain's CDR3 is CASSGLAGGRGNEQFF. CDR3 nucleotides: TGTGCCAGCAGCGGACTAGCGGGGGGGAGGGGCAATGAGCAGTTCTTC.